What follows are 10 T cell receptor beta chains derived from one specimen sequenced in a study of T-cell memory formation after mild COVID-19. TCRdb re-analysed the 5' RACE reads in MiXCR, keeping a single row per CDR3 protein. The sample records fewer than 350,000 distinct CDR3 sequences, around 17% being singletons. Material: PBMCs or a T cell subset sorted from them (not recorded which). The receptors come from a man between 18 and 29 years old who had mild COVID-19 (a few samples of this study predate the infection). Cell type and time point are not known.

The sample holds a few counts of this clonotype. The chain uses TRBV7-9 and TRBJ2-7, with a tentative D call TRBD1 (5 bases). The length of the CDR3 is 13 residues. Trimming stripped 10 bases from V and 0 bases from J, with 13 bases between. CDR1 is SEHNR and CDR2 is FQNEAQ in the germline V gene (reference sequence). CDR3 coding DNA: TGTGCCATAGACAGTCTGAGCTCCTACGAGCAGTACTTC. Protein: CAIDSLSSYEQYF.

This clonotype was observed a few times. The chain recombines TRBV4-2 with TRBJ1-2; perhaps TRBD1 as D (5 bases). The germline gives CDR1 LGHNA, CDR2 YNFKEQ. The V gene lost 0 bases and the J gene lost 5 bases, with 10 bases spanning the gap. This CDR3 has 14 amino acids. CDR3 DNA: TGTGCCAGCAGCCAAGATGGGACGGCTTATGGCTACACCTTC. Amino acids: CASSQDGTAYGYTF.

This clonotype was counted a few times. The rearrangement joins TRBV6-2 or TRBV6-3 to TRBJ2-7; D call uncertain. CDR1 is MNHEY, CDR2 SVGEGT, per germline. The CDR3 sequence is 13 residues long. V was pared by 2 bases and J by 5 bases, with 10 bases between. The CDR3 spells CASSYRLRDEQYF. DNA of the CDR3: TGTGCCAGCAGTTACAGACTCCGGGACGAGCAGTACTTC.

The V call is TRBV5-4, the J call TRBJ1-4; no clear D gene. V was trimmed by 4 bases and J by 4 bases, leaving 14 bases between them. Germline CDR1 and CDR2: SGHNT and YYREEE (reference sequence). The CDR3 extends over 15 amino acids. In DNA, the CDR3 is TGTGCCAGCAGCCCCCGGGGTAGCGGTAATGAAAAACTGTTTTTT. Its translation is CASSPRGSGNEKLFF.

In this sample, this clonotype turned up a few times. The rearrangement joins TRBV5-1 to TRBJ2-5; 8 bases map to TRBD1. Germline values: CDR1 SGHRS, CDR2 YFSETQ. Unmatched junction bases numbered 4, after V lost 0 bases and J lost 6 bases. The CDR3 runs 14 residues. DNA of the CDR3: TGCGCCAGCAGCTTGGGGACAGGGCAAAAGACCCAGTACTTC. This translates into CASSLGTGQKTQYF.

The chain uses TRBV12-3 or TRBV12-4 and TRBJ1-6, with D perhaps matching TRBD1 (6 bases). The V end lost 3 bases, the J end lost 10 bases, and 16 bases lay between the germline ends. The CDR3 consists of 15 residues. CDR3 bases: TGTGCCAGCAGTTTGAATTCGGGGGCACGGTCACCCCTCCACTTT. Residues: CASSLNSGARSPLHF.

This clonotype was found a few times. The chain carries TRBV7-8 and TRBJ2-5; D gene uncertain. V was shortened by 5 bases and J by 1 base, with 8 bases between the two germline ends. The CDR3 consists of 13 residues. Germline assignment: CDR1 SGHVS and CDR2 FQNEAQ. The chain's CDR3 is CASSGNPQETQYF. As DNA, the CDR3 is TGTGCCAGCAGCGGGAACCCCCAAGAGACCCAGTACTTC.

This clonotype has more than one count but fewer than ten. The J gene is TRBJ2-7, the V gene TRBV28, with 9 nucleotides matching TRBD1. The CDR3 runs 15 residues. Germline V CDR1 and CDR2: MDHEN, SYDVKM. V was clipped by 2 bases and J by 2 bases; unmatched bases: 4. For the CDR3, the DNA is TGTGCCAGCAGTTTAGCCGGGACAGGGACCTACGAGCAGTACGTC. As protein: CASSLAGTGTYEQYV.

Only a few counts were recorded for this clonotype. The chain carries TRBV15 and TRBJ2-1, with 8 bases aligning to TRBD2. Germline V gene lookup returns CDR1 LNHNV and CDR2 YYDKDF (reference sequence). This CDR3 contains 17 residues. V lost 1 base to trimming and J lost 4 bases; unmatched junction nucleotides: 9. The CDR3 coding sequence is TGTGCCACCAGCAGAGGGGTCGGCGGGGGGAAGTACAATGAGCAGTTCTTC. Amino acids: CATSRGVGGGKYNEQFF. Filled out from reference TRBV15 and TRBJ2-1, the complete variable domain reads DAMVIQNPRYQVTQFGKPVTLSCSQTLNHNVMYWYQQKSSQAPKLLFHYYDKDFNNEADTPDNFQSRRPNTSFCFLDIRSPGLGDTAMYLCATSRGVGGGKYNEQFFGPGTRLTVL.

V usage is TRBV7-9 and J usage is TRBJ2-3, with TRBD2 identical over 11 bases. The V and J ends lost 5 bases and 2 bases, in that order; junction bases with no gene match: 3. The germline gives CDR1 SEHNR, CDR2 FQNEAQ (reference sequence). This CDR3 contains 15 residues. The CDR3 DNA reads TGTGCCAGCAGCATGGGACTAGCGGACACAGATACGCAGTATTTT. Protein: CASSMGLADTDTQYF.